This T cell receptor (beta chain) was profiled in a study of response to subunit inactivated influenza vaccine. Study-level results: The authors put forward the suggestion that each seasonal influenza vaccination may bring in only a limited number of new T cells.

Germline V lookup: CDR1 SGHTA, CDR2 FQGNSA. The CDR3 has 15 amino acids. Between the trimmed V and J ends, which lost 3 bases and 6 bases, there was a span of 16 bases. Comments on this clonotype: Antigen: not known.

TCRdb recomputed calls from the RT-PCR reads with MiXCR, one row per CDR3 protein. The sample includes about 500,000 distinct CDR3 sequences, about 15% of them seen just once. J is TRBJ2-3 and V is TRBV7-2; D tentatively reads TRBD1 or TRBD2 (5 bases each). Here the sequenced sample was CD4+ T cells sorted from PBMCs, taken around 2 years after vaccination. The source of this sequence is a man aged 50-75 years who received an inactivated influenza vaccine. The CDR3 loop is CASSFWGTKGDTQYF. CDR3 sequence (DNA): TGTGCCAGCAGCTTTTGGGGGACCAAAGGGGATACGCAGTATTTT.